This TCR beta chain was obtained from a study of blood T cell repertoires in COVID-19. On the study more broadly: Some COVID-19 samples were acute and others convalescent; all came from the United States, Italy and Spain. PBMCs, B-cell-depleted T cells, or T cells provided the cDNA or gDNA that made up the material.

In germline, CDR1 is LGHNA, CDR2 YSLEER. The CDR3 extends over 16 amino acids. Trimming cost V 4 bases and J 1 base; bases outside gene matches: 6. Per the original data handling: For nucleated cells, counts were estimated from reference gene primer amplification. The repertoire was sequenced with immunoSEQ multiplex PCR; TCRdb's copy has only in-frame clones and lacks some. V, J and clone size are those of that table, while D and trimming were read from the DNA. The sample contains some 150,000 clones, 70% to 80% of which appear only once. Seattle's cohort entered during active infection and was followed longitudinally.

Sequences were obtained from peripheral blood. The TCR was taken from a woman between 65 and 79 years old with COVID-19, enrolled during active disease. The V gene is TRBV4-3, the J gene TRBJ2-3, with 9 positions matching TRBD2. The CDR3 sequence: CASSPIAGEGTDTQYF. For the CDR3, the DNA is TGCGCCAGCAGCCCCATAGCGGGGGAGGGCACAGATACGCAGTATTTT.